This T cell receptor beta chain was identified in a study of cytomegalovirus exposure and HLA in healthy donors. Study-level findings and limits: It was reported that TCR beta sequences correctly inferred the HLA-A and HLA-B alleles for most subjects. About 87% or about 30% of the time was how often most TCR beta V segments were productive, according to an earlier analysis.

This CDR3 region has 13 residues. V gave up 2 bases and J gave up 5 bases, with 9 bases separating them. Germline-derived CDR1 and CDR2 are MNHEY and SMNVEV (reference sequence). The PCR had 60 Vbeta and 13 Jbeta primers. The method was immunoSEQ multiplex PCR; TCRdb's version includes in-frame clones alone and lacks a portion of them. The table shows 150,000 to 180,000 clones, with roughly 77% occurring only once. For this clone: Its cognate antigen is unknown.

Source material: PBMCs. This TCR was sampled from a young man in good health and CMV-seropositive. The rearrangement uses TRBV27 and TRBJ1-1, with D perhaps TRBD1 (5 bases). CDR3: CASSLKGRTEAFF. CDR3 in DNA: TGTGCCAGCAGTTTAAAGGGGAGGACTGAAGCTTTCTTT.